This entry lists 5 T cell receptor beta chains sequenced from one sample in a study of CD8+ T cells in alopecia areata. Extracted RNA was reverse transcribed into cDNA, the sequencing template. The assay was immunoSEQ multiplex PCR, and TCRdb's table has in-frame clones only and misses some. The sample has some 150,000 clones, 40% to 65% seen once; the top ten hold roughly 21%. Source: CD8+ T cells sorted from blood, taken at week 0. The receptors shown here come from a human donor with alopecia areata.

The rearrangement uses TRBV30 and TRBJ1-2; D unclear. The CDR3 covers 13 residues. V lost 1 base, J lost 8 bases, and 14 bases lay in between. Germline CDR1 is GTSNPN and CDR2 is SVGIG (reference sequence). This CDR3 reads CAWSEGIVRGYTF. The CDR3 bases are TGTGCCTGGAGTGAAGGGATCGTTAGGGGCTACACCTTC.

The V gene is TRBV29-1, the J gene TRBJ1-2; D call uncertain. V lost 5 bases to trimming and J lost 4 bases, with 5 bases between them. The CDR3 sequence is 10 residues long. The germline gives CDR1 SQVTM, CDR2 ANQGSEA. In DNA, the CDR3 is TGCAGCGTTCAAACCTATGGCTACACCTTC. This gives the protein CSVQTYGYTF.

This clone has a handful of counts. The rearrangement joins TRBV29-1 to TRBJ2-7, with 7 bases matching TRBD1. CDR1 SQVTM and CDR2 ANQGSEA come from the germline V gene. The junction had 14 bases not matched to a gene; V was cut back by 1 base and J by 2 bases. The CDR3 is 17 residues long. For the CDR3, the DNA is TGCAGCGTTGAAGCAGACACCGGGACAGCAAGGGCCTACGAGCAGTACTTC. Residues: CSVEADTGTARAYEQYF.

The rearrangement uses TRBV5-1 and TRBJ2-2, with TRBD1 matching 7 bases. Looked up from germline, CDR1 is SGHRS and CDR2 is YFSETQ. The V and J ends lost 2 bases and 0 bases, in that order; junction bases with no gene match: 7. The CDR3 runs to 17 residues. CDR3 residues: CASSLKPQGANTGELFF. The DNA for the CDR3 is TGCGCCAGCAGCTTAAAACCGCAGGGGGCGAACACCGGGGAGCTGTTTTTT. Drawing the rest from reference TRBV5-1 and TRBJ2-2, the complete variable domain is KAGVTQTPRYLIKTRGQQVTLSCSPISGHRSVSWYQQTPGQGLQFLFEYFSETQRNKGNFPGRFSGRQFSNSRSEMNVSTLELGDSALYLCASSLKPQGANTGELFFGEGSRLTVL.

This clone was recorded a few times. The chain is built from TRBV29-1 and TRBJ2-3, with D unresolved. The CDR3 loop spans 15 amino acids. V was cut by 3 bases and J by 0 bases, with 13 bases left in between. CDR1 SQVTM and CDR2 ANQGSEA come from the germline V gene. CDR3 loop: CSVEGSSSSTDTQYF. The CDR3 nucleotides read TGCAGCGTTGAGGGTAGCAGTTCTAGCACAGATACGCAGTATTTT.